The text below deals with one T cell receptor beta chain. This is likely an artifact of a read error, given a far larger clone one base away. With 4 bases clipped from V and 6 bases from J, the junction kept 8 bases outside the gene matches. Germline lookup yields CDR1 MGHRA and CDR2 YSYEKL. The CDR3 is made up of 14 amino acids. The data belong to a study of cytotoxic CD8 clonotypes in ibrutinib-treated CLL. Sequencing was performed with immunoSEQ multiplex PCR; in TCRdb, only in-frame clones are kept and a portion is missing. The data contain approximately 45,000 clones, around 68% of them seen just once; the ten biggest clones take up around 13%.

Sequenced material: PBMCs, taken after 12 months of ibrutinib treatment. The gene calls are TRBV4-1 and TRBJ2-7; 8 nucleotides line up with TRBD2. The TCR comes from a human donor with chronic lymphocytic leukemia. This CDR3 reads CASSPGRGSREQYF. As DNA, the CDR3 is TGCGCCAGCAGCCCCGGGAGGGGGTCTCGCGAGCAGTACTTC.